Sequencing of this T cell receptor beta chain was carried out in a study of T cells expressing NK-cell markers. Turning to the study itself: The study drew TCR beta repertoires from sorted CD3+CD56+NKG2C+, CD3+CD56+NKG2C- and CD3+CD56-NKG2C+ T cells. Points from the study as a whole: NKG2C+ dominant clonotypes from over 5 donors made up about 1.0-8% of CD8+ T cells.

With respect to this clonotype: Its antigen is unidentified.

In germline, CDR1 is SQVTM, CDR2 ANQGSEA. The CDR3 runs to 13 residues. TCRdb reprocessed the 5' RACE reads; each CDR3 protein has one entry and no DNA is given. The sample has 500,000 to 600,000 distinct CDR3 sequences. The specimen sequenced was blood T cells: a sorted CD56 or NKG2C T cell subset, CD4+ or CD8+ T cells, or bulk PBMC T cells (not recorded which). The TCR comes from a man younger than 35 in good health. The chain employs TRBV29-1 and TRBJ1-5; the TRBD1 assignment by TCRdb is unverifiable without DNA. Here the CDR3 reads CSVLPGAGQPQHF.